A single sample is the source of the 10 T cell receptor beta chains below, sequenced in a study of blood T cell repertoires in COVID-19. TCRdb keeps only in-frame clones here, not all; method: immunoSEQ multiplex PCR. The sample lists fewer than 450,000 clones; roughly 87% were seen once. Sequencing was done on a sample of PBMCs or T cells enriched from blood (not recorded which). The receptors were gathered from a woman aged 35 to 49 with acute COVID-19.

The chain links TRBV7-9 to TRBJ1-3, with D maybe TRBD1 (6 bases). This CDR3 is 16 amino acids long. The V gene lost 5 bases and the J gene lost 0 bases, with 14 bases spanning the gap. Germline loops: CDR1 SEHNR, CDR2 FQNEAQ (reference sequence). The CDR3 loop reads CASSPRTASSGNTIYF. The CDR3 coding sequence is TGTGCCAGCAGCCCCCGGACAGCCTCCTCTGGAAACACCATATATTTT.

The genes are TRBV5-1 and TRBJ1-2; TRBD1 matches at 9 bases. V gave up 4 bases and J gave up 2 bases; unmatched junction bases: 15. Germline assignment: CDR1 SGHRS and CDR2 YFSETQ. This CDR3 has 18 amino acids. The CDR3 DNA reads TGCGCCAGCAGCGGGGACAGGGCCCGGGGTACTCTAAACTATGGCTACACCTTC. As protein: CASSGDRARGTLNYGYTF.

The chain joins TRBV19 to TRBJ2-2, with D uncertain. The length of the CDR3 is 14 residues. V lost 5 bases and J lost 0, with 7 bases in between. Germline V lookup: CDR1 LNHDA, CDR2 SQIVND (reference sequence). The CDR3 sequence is CASSGNANTGELFF. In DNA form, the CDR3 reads TGTGCCAGTAGTGGCAACGCGAACACCGGGGAGCTGTTTTTT.

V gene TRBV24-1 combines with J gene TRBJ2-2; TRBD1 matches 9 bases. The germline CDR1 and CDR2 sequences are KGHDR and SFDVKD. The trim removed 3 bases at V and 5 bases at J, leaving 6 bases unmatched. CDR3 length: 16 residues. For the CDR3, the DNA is TGTGCCACCAGTGATCCCCTGGGACAGGGTACCGGGGAGCTGTTTTTT. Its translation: CATSDPLGQGTGELFF.

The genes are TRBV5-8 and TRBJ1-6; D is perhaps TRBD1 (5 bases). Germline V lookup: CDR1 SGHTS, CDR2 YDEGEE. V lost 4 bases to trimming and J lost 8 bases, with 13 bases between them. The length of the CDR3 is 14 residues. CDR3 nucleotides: TGTGCCAGCAGCCCTAACTCAGGGTATTCACCCCTCCACTTT. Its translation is CASSPNSGYSPLHF.

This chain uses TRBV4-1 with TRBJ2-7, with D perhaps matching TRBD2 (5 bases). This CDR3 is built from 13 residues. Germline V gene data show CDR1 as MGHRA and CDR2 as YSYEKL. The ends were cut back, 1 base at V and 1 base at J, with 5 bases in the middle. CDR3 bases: TGCGCCAGCAGCCAAGTAGCGTCCTACGAGCAGTACTTC. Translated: CASSQVASYEQYF.

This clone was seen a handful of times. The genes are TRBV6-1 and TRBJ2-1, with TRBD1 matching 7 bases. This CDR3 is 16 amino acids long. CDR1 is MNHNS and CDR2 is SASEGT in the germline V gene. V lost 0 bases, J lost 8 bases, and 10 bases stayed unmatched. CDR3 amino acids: CASSEALRQGADEQFF. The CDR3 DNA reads TGTGCCAGCAGTGAAGCGCTTCGACAGGGTGCGGATGAGCAGTTCTTC.

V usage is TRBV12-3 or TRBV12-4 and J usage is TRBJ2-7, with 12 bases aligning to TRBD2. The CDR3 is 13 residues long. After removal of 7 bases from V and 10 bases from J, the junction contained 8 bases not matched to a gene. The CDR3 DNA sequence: TGTGCCAGCAACCTAGCGGGGGGGCGCAGCCAGTACTTC. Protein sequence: CASNLAGGRSQYF.

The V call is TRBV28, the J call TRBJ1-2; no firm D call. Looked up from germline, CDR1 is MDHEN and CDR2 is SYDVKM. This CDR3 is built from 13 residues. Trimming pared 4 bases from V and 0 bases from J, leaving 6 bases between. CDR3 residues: CASSSGANYGYTF. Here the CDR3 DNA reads TGTGCCAGCAGTTCCGGAGCTAACTATGGCTACACCTTC.

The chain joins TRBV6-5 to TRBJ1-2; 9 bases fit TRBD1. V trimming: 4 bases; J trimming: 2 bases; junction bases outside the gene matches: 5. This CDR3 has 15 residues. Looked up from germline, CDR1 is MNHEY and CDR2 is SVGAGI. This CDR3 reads CASSFTGGANYGYTF. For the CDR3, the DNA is TGTGCCAGCAGTTTCACAGGGGGCGCGAACTATGGCTACACCTTC.